The present T cell receptor beta chain was sequenced within a study of cytomegalovirus exposure and HLA in healthy donors. Study-level background: HLA-typed donors contributed around 85 million unique TCRs, which were held in an early data release. General study results and limits: In all likelihood, a cluster of highly shared sequence variants was a sequencing artifact. Testing in vitro showed a few CMV-associated chains specific for CMV antigens. For cytomegalovirus status, the classifier reportedly gave diagnoses with high specificity and sensitivity.

Notes on this clone: The antigen remains unidentified. Mismatch with germline at one junction end may stem from a read error.

In the PCR, 60 Vbeta and 13 Jbeta primers were used. Libraries were prepared by immunoSEQ multiplex PCR; TCRdb keeps only in-frame clonotypes and omits some of them. The sample lists fewer than 200,000 clones; 80% to 90% were seen once. The TCR sequence derives from a girl aged 2-10 years in good health and CMV-seropositive. Sequenced input: PBMCs.

The CDR3 protein is CASTLRGSNTEAFF. The DNA for the CDR3 is TGCGCCAGCACCTTGAGAGGGTCGAACACTGAAGCTTTCTTT. This chain connects TRBV5-1 to TRBJ1-1; no clear D gene. The CDR3 loop spans 14 amino acids. Germline values: CDR1 SGHRS, CDR2 YFSETQ.